The 11 T cell receptor beta chains presented below share a single source sample, sequenced in a study of T cell responses to AZD1222 COVID-19 vaccine. TCRdb's copy holds only in-frame clones and misses some; the assay was immunoSEQ multiplex PCR. The data hold about 150,000 clones, with 90% observed a single time. Source: peripheral blood, taken on day 0 of AZD1222 vaccination. The receptor set was obtained from an adult in good health.

The chain recombines TRBV5-1 with TRBJ2-5; 8 bases map to TRBD2. The V segment lost 2 bases and the J segment 5 bases; nucleotides outside the gene matches: 11. The CDR3 has 16 amino acids. CDR1 SGHRS and CDR2 YFSETQ come from the germline V gene. The DNA for the CDR3 is TGCGCCAGCAGCTTTAATTCCGGGGGGGCTCCGGAGACCCAGTACTTC. Translation gives CASSFNSGGAPETQYF.

This clone appeared a few times. The chain couples TRBV7-9 to TRBJ2-1; no firm D call. Between the trimmed V and J ends, which lost 1 base and 8 bases, there was a span of 18 bases. The CDR3 spans 16 residues. From germline, CDR1 is SEHNR and CDR2 FQNEAQ (reference sequence). In nucleotides, the CDR3 is TGTGCCAGCAGCTTAGTCCTAGTGAGGAGTGTCTATGAGCAGTTCTTC. It encodes CASSLVLVRSVYEQFF.

This sequence joins TRBV9 and TRBJ1-3; D unclear. V was cut by 4 bases and J by 0 bases, with 14 bases left in between. The CDR3 extends over 16 amino acids. CDR1 and CDR2 from the germline V gene are SGDLS and YYNGEE. The CDR3 sequence: CASSPTDLDSGNTIYF. The CDR3 nucleotides read TGTGCCAGCAGCCCTACGGACCTAGACTCTGGAAACACCATATATTTT.

The chain employs TRBV7-9 and TRBJ2-5; no clear D. Per the germline V gene, CDR1 is SEHNR and CDR2 is FQNEAQ (reference sequence). This CDR3 is built from 14 residues. With 5 bases removed from V and 5 bases from J, the gap between germline ends came to 15 bases. The DNA of the CDR3 is TGTGCCAGCAGCATTAATTCCATTTTGGAGACCCAGTACTTC. Residues: CASSINSILETQYF.

The rearrangement uses TRBV28 and TRBJ1-1; D gene unclear. Looked up from germline, CDR1 is MDHEN and CDR2 is SYDVKM. The CDR3 is 14 amino acids. Trimming took 10 bases from V and 4 from J, leaving 19 bases between them. The CDR3 loop is CAIKPPGVGTEAFF. The CDR3, as DNA: TGTGCCATTAAACCCCCGGGTGTTGGCACTGAAGCTTTCTTT.

This chain connects TRBV5-1 to TRBJ1-5, with TRBD1 as a possible D gene (6 bases). V was cut by 0 bases and J by 2 bases, with 9 bases left in between. Germline CDR1 and CDR2: SGHRS and YFSETQ. The CDR3 sequence is 15 residues long. The CDR3 here is CASSLEGVGNQPQHF. CDR3 nucleotides: TGCGCCAGCAGCTTGGAGGGGGTCGGCAATCAGCCCCAGCATTTT.

This chain links TRBV27 with TRBJ1-1, with D uncertain. V was cut by 6 bases and J by 10 bases, with 21 bases left in between. Per germline, CDR1 MNHEY and CDR2 SMNVEV (reference sequence). The CDR3 is made up of 14 amino acids. The DNA of the CDR3 is TGTGCCAGCAGACGTCTTCTAGATGGCGCAAGAGCTTTCTTT. It codes for CASRRLLDGARAFF.

The chain is built from TRBV4-2 and TRBJ2-7; 7 positions match TRBD2. This CDR3 is 16 amino acids long. V was clipped by 0 bases and J by 0 bases; unmatched bases: 5. Looked up from germline, CDR1 is LGHNA and CDR2 is YNFKEQ. The CDR3 sequence is CASSQDTAGSSYEQYF. Written as DNA, the CDR3 is TGTGCCAGCAGCCAAGATACAGCGGGAAGCTCCTACGAGCAGTACTTC.

This rearrangement joins TRBV6-6 to TRBJ1-3; D is perhaps TRBD1 (5 bases). V lost 6 bases, J lost 0 bases, and 12 bases lay in between. Germline V gives CDR1 MNHNY, CDR2 SVGAGI (reference sequence). There are 15 residues in the CDR3. In DNA, the CDR3 is TGTGCCAGCAGCGAGGGGACGAGCTCTGGAAACACCATATATTTT. Its translation is CASSEGTSSGNTIYF.

This chain connects TRBV27 to TRBJ1-6; D remains ambiguous. Trimming cost V 2 bases and J 3 bases, with 11 bases left between them. The CDR3 is 16 amino acids. Germline assignment: CDR1 MNHEY and CDR2 SMNVEV (reference sequence). The CDR3 spells CASSLVGNFYNSPLHF. The CDR3, as DNA: TGTGCCAGCAGTTTAGTGGGGAACTTCTATAATTCACCCCTCCACTTT.

This chain uses TRBV6-5 with TRBJ1-2; D call uncertain. The germline V gene encodes CDR1 MNHEY and CDR2 SVGAGI. Trimming stripped 0 bases from V and 0 bases from J, with 8 bases between. CDR3 length: 15 residues. CDR3 in DNA: TGTGCCAGCAGTTACTCAGCGGCAGCTAACTATGGCTACACCTTC. Protein product: CASSYSAAANYGYTF.